This T cell receptor beta chain was documented in a study of T cells in narcolepsy. General study results and limits: Autoreactive clonotypes reportedly recurred in blood of same and different patients, not controls. Same-patient CSF and blood CD4+ T cell clonotypes included HCRT-specific and TRIB2-specific autoreactive ones.

Clones were read by immunoSEQ multiplex PCR, and TCRdb kept only the in-frame ones, dropping some. The sample has fewer than 35,000 clones; over 80% are singletons. Per the germline V gene, CDR1 is MNHEY and CDR2 is SVGAGI. The CDR3 extends over 14 amino acids. V dropped 2 bases and J dropped 7 bases, with 14 bases sitting between them. About this clone itself: Its matching antigen is unknown.

This sequence was found in a human donor in good health. This chain connects TRBV6-5 to TRBJ1-2; D is undetermined. Sequenced sample: memory (CD45RA-) CD4+ T cells from blood. The CDR3 loop reads CASSYAQPWGGYTF. In DNA, the CDR3 is TGTGCCAGCAGTTACGCTCAGCCTTGGGGTGGCTACACCTTC.